Included here is one T cell receptor (beta chain) sequence, with context. V lost 2 bases and J lost 7; bases outside the gene matches: 12. From germline, CDR1 is SGHTA and CDR2 FQGNSA. CDR3 length: 17 residues. The entry originates in a study of response to subunit inactivated influenza vaccine. TCRdb re-analysed the RT-PCR reads in MiXCR, keeping a single row per CDR3 protein. Of about 570,000 distinct CDR3 sequences in the sample, 10% to 12% were seen once. This sample also belongs to another study, concerning T cells expressing NK-cell markers. That paper states: What made the TCR beta cDNA was 5'RACE template switching with UMIs. The CD3+CD56-NKG2C+ fraction of a handful of donors was also led by these clonotypes.

J is TRBJ2-3 and V is TRBV7-2; the match to TRBD1 covers 10 bases. This TCR derives from a man over 45 who received an inactivated influenza vaccine. Material: PBMCs from blood, obtained on the day of vaccination. CDR3 bases: TGTGCCAGCAGCTTATCCCGCGGGGGACAGGGGCGGTATACGCAGTATTTT. As protein: CASSLSRGGQGRYTQYF.